The 20 T cell receptor beta chains presented below share a single source sample, sequenced in a study of spatial heterogeneity in lung cancer. Time point reported: sample taken at primary tumor resection. No cell sorting; template was whole RNA from tumor, lung tissue or PBMC. TCRdb processed the 5' RACE reads anew with MiXCR; each CDR3 protein has one entry. The repertoire includes about 53,000 distinct CDR3 sequences, roughly 6.5% of them detected once, and 2.9% sits in the top ten. The sample here was PBMCs, taken at surgery. Source of these receptors: a female donor with early-stage non-small cell lung cancer.

The sample holds many counts of this clonotype. The rearrangement links TRBV20-1 to TRBJ1-1; D gene unclear. CDR1 and CDR2 (germline): DFQATT, SNEGSKA (reference sequence). With 3 bases removed from V and 4 bases from J, the gap between germline ends came to 6 bases. The CDR3 contains 11 residues. DNA of the CDR3: TGCAGTGCTAGTAGAAGCACTGAAGCTTTCTTT. It is translated as CSASRSTEAFF.

Within the sample, this clonotype is medium-sized. The chain has TRBV20-1 and TRBJ2-3; D possibly corresponds to TRBD1 (6 bases). Trimming left V 3 bases short and J 6 bases short, with 10 bases between. In germline, CDR1 is DFQATT, CDR2 SNEGSKA (reference sequence). This CDR3 is built from 12 residues. The chain's CDR3 is CSASTGFDTQYF. Written as DNA, the CDR3 is TGCAGTGCTAGTACAGGGTTTGATACGCAGTATTTT.

This clonotype was counted a few times. This rearrangement joins TRBV3-1 to TRBJ2-7; D is perhaps TRBD1 (6 bases). The CDR3 totals 13 residues. Trimming pared 5 bases from V and 6 bases from J, leaving 14 bases between. CDR1 is LGHDT, CDR2 YNNKEL, per germline (reference sequence). The CDR3 loop reads CASSGQLAFEQYF. As DNA, the CDR3 is TGTGCCAGCAGCGGACAGCTAGCTTTCGAGCAGTACTTC.

This clonotype occurred many times. The gene calls are TRBV12-3 or TRBV12-4 and TRBJ2-1; the D is unclear. V lost 2 bases and J 5 bases, leaving 4 bases between the germline ends. The CDR3 covers 12 residues. The DNA for the CDR3 is TGTGCCAGCAGTTTATACAACAATGAGCAGTTCTTC. As protein: CASSLYNNEQFF.

This clonotype was picked up a small number of times. The chain uses TRBV19 and TRBJ2-2; D is possibly TRBD1 (5 bases). This CDR3 is 15 amino acids long. V shed 5 bases and J shed 2 bases, with 12 bases lying between them. Germline loops: CDR1 LNHDA, CDR2 SQIVND (reference sequence). The CDR3 loop reads CASSWAGLNTGELFF. The CDR3 DNA follows: TGTGCCAGTAGTTGGGCAGGGCTTAACACCGGGGAGCTGTTTTTT.

This chain uses TRBV19 with TRBJ1-6; no clear D. This CDR3 comprises 14 residues. CDR1 is LNHDA and CDR2 is SQIVND in the germline V gene (reference sequence). The V gene lost 2 bases and the J gene lost 7 bases, with 9 bases spanning the gap. CDR3 coding DNA: TGTGCCAGTAGTATAACTGGCGAAAATTCACCCCTCCACTTT. This encodes CASSITGENSPLHF. The variable domain in full, completed from reference TRBV19 and TRBJ1-6, reads DGGITQSPKYLFRKEGQNVTLSCEQNLNHDAMYWYRQDPGQGLRLIYYSQIVNDFQKGDIAEGYSVSREKKESFPLTVTSAQKNPTAFYLCASSITGENSPLHFGNGTRLTVT.

The V and J genes are TRBV20-1 and TRBJ2-3, with D perhaps TRBD2 (6 bases). Trimming shortened V by 6 bases and J by 2 bases, and 15 bases separated the two germline ends. The CDR3 is made up of 14 amino acids. Germline V gene lookup returns CDR1 DFQATT and CDR2 SNEGSKA (reference sequence). CDR3 DNA: TGCAGTGCCAGAACGGGACTGGCCACAGATACGCAGTATTTT. It encodes CSARTGLATDTQYF.

The V and J genes are TRBV5-6 and TRBJ2-7, with 8 bases aligning to TRBD2. V shed 3 bases and J 3 bases; nucleotides not matched to a gene: 2. The CDR3 covers 13 residues. Germline V gene sequence: CDR1 SGHDT, CDR2 YYEEEE. CDR3 DNA: TGTGCCAGCAGCTGGGGGACTAGCTACGAGCAGTACTTC. Translated, it gives CASSWGTSYEQYF. The variable domain in full, with the rest retrieved from reference TRBV5-6 and TRBJ2-7, is DAGVTQSPTHLIKTRGQQVTLRCSPKSGHDTVSWYQQALGQGPQFIFQYYEEEERQRGNFPDRFSGHQFPNYSSELNVNALLLGDSALYLCASSWGTSYEQYFGPGTRLTVT.

This clonotype was seen at least ten times. Here the CDR3 DNA reads TGCAGTGCTAGAGAACCCGGACTAGCGGGGGGCCAAAACATTCAGTACTTC. It yields the protein CSAREPGLAGGQNIQYF. The chain links TRBV20-1 to TRBJ2-4; 14 nucleotides agree with TRBD2. CDR3 length equals 17 residues. The V segment lost 0 bases and the J segment 5 bases; nucleotides outside the gene matches: 6. Germline assignment: CDR1 DFQATT and CDR2 SNEGSKA (reference sequence).

There are many counts of this clonotype. DNA for the CDR3: TGCGCCAGCAGCTTGTCGGGACAGGACACAGATACGCAGTATTTT. Encoded protein: CASSLSGQDTDTQYF. This chain connects TRBV5-1 to TRBJ2-3, with TRBD1 matching over 8 bases. V shed 1 base and J 2 bases; nucleotides not matched to a gene: 3. This CDR3 spans 15 amino acids. Germline assignment: CDR1 SGHRS and CDR2 YFSETQ.

This chain joins TRBV7-2 and TRBJ2-2; the match to TRBD2 covers 8 bases. Trimming at V came to 3 bases and at J to 5 bases, leaving 11 bases not matched to a gene. The CDR3 has 17 residues. Per the germline V gene, CDR1 is SGHTA and CDR2 is FQGNSA. Here the CDR3 DNA reads TGTGCCAGCAGCTTTACGGCAGCGGGGGTGAATACCGGGGAGCTGTTTTTT. As protein: CASSFTAAGVNTGELFF.

This clonotype was seen at least ten times. The chain has TRBV29-1 and TRBJ1-2; D gene ambiguous. The V and J ends lost 6 bases and 8 bases respectively, with 16 bases between them. CDR3 length: 12 amino acids. Germline V gene lookup returns CDR1 SQVTM and CDR2 ANQGSEA. The CDR3 protein is CSVRIPAWGYTF. DNA for the CDR3: TGCAGCGTCCGGATTCCCGCCTGGGGCTACACCTTC.

This clonotype was picked up many times. The rearrangement joins TRBV7-3 to TRBJ1-1; D gene uncertain. The V gene lost 1 base and the J gene lost 2 bases, with 8 bases spanning the gap. Germline V gene sequence: CDR1 SGHTA, CDR2 FQGTGA. CDR3 length: 14 residues. CDR3 protein: CASSLNQVNTEAFF. In DNA form, the CDR3 reads TGTGCCAGCAGCTTAAATCAGGTCAACACTGAAGCTTTCTTT.

This chain joins TRBV4-2 and TRBJ1-1; 7 bases are a match to TRBD1. The CDR3 runs 14 residues. The J segment lost 1 base and the V segment lost 2 bases, leaving 1 base of the junction unmatched. Germline CDR1 LGHNA, CDR2 YNFKEQ. This chain's CDR3 is CASSQRGQNTEAFF. Here the CDR3 DNA reads TGTGCCAGCAGCCAAAGGGGGCAGAACACTGAAGCTTTCTTT.

The chain links TRBV20-1 to TRBJ1-3; D unresolved. V lost 6 bases, J lost 0 bases, and 9 bases lay in between. The CDR3 has 13 residues. The germline V gene encodes CDR1 DFQATT and CDR2 SNEGSKA (reference sequence). CDR3 loop: CSAADGSGNTIYF. CDR3 nucleotides: TGCAGTGCCGCGGACGGCTCTGGAAACACCATATATTTT.

In its sample, this clonotype was seen many times. The chain uses TRBV11-1 and TRBJ2-2; 9 positions match TRBD1. Germline CDR1 is SGHAT and CDR2 is FQDESV (reference sequence). The CDR3 has 16 amino acids. The V segment lost 3 bases and the J segment 6 bases; nucleotides outside the gene matches: 8. As DNA, the CDR3 is TGTGCCAGCAGCTTTTTTGGGACAGGGACGTCCGGGGAGCTGTTTTTT. Protein product: CASSFFGTGTSGELFF.

The sample holds many counts of this clonotype. The V and J genes are TRBV4-3 and TRBJ2-5; 13 nucleotides match TRBD2. J lost 3 bases, V lost 0 bases, and 7 bases had no gene match. This CDR3 comprises 18 residues. The V gene's germline CDR1 is LGHNA and CDR2 YSLEER. The CDR3 DNA follows: TGCGCCAGCAGCCAAGATTGGACTAGCGGGGGAACCAAAGAGACCCAGTACTTC. Amino acids: CASSQDWTSGGTKETQYF.

V usage is TRBV28 and J usage is TRBJ1-2; no firm D call. Trimming left V 6 bases short and J 2 bases short, with 10 bases between. Germline CDR1 is MDHEN and CDR2 is SYDVKM. The CDR3 extends over 13 amino acids. CDR3 loop: CASRRAGNYGYTF. CDR3 coding DNA: TGTGCCAGCAGGCGTGCCGGGAACTATGGCTACACCTTC.

This clonotype was found many times. The gene calls are TRBV7-9 and TRBJ2-3, with D possibly being TRBD1 or TRBD2 (5 bases each). The V end was cut by 4 bases, the J end by 4 bases, with 12 bases between. Germline V gene lookup returns CDR1 SEHNR and CDR2 FQNEAQ (reference sequence). The CDR3 spans 14 residues. This chain's CDR3 is CASSYGAYADTQYF. CDR3 DNA sequence: TGTGCCAGCAGCTACGGGGCATACGCAGATACGCAGTATTTT.

The rearrangement joins TRBV5-1 to TRBJ1-2, with no clear D. CDR1 SGHRS and CDR2 YFSETQ come from the germline V gene. CDR3 length: 13 residues. V was cut by 4 bases and J by 6 bases, with 13 bases left in between. The CDR3 region is CASSPRGQDGYTF. For the CDR3, the DNA is TGCGCCAGCAGCCCCCGCGGGCAGGATGGCTACACCTTC.